The 18 T cell receptor beta chains below come from one sample, sequenced in a study of T cells after posttransplantation cyclophosphamide. Treatment was busulfan-fludarabine conditioning, a marrow graft, and cyclophosphamide on days +3 and +4. Repertoires were generated with immunoSEQ multiplex PCR, while TCRdb's copy carries only in-frame clones and drops some. This sample comprises about 14,000 clones, none seen once only. Sequenced material: PBMCs, taken 1,000 to 1,200 days after allogeneic stem cell transplant with posttransplant cyclophosphamide. Receptors were obtained from a female patient in her 40s who received an allogeneic stem cell transplant from a related donor, was CMV-positive, and had no GVHD. Some T cells here may be from the graft donor.

This clone was picked up many times. V is TRBV5-1 and J is TRBJ2-7; 10 positions match TRBD1. The V gene end was trimmed by 4 bases and the J gene end by 3 bases; junction bases not matched to a gene: 4. Germline V gene data show CDR1 as SGHRS and CDR2 as YFSETQ. This CDR3 has 14 amino acids. In DNA, the CDR3 is TGCGCCAGCAGCCCCGGGACAGGGGTCTACGAGCAGTACTTC. Protein sequence: CASSPGTGVYEQYF.

This clone showed up many times. V and J are TRBV19 and TRBJ1-1; perhaps TRBD1 as D (6 bases). Germline V gives CDR1 LNHDA, CDR2 SQIVND (reference sequence). The CDR3 has 14 amino acids. V was pared by 5 bases and J by 4 bases, with 14 bases between. The CDR3 nucleotides read TGTGCCAGTAGTGTACAGGGATGGGGCACTGAAGCTTTCTTT. It encodes CASSVQGWGTEAFF.

This clone has more than one count but fewer than ten. A much more abundant neighbour one base away suggests this may be a read error. The chain uses TRBV7-2 and TRBJ2-7; D may be TRBD2 (5 bases). The CDR3 sequence is 12 residues long. CDR1 is SGHTA, CDR2 FQGNSA, per germline. CDR3 protein: CASSTGLYERYF. The CDR3 DNA is TGTGCCAGCAGCACTGGACTGTACGAGCGGTACTTC.

In its sample, this clone was seen many times. This chain links TRBV7-6 with TRBJ2-7; tentative D call: TRBD1 (5 bases). V lost 5 bases and J 0 bases, leaving 8 bases between the germline ends. Germline CDR1 SGHVS, CDR2 FNYEAQ. The length of the CDR3 is 13 residues. DNA of the CDR3: TGTGCCAGCAGCAGGGGCCTCTCCTACGAGCAGTACTTC. Protein product: CASSRGLSYEQYF.

This clone has more than one count but fewer than ten. The rearrangement links TRBV10-3 to TRBJ2-3; possibly TRBD1 for D (5 bases). Germline-derived CDR1 and CDR2 are ENHRY and SYGVKD. Trimming stripped 6 bases from V and 4 bases from J, with 14 bases between. The CDR3 contains 14 residues. The CDR3 sequence is CAIRQQGGSDTQYF. For the CDR3, the DNA is TGTGCCATCAGGCAGCAGGGTGGATCAGATACGCAGTATTTT.

This chain connects TRBV11-2 to TRBJ1-3, with a possible D match to TRBD1 (5 bases). The V gene lost 5 bases and the J gene lost 0 bases, with 11 bases spanning the gap. CDR1 is SGHAT and CDR2 is FQNNGV in the germline V gene. CDR3 size: 15 residues. The DNA for the CDR3 is TGTGCCAGCAGCCCGAGCAGGGCCTCTGGAAACACCATATATTTT. Translating it yields CASSPSRASGNTIYF.

This clone has a count of ten or more. V gene TRBV5-1 combines with J gene TRBJ2-7; TRBD1 matches 7 bases. The CDR3 contains 16 residues. The V gene's germline CDR1 is SGHRS and CDR2 YFSETQ. With 0 bases clipped from V and 2 bases from J, the junction kept 8 bases outside the gene matches. CDR3 DNA sequence: TGCGCCAGCAGCTTGGCCATAACAGGGGTGGCCTACGAGCAGTACTTC. Its protein is CASSLAITGVAYEQYF.

This clone has ten or more counts. The CDR3 nucleotides are TGCGCCAGCACCCCGGGTAGGAACACTGAAGCTTTCTTT. Translating gives CASTPGRNTEAFF. V is TRBV23-1 and J is TRBJ1-1; no clear D. TRBV23-1 is an open reading frame, and its role is uncertain. Trimming cost V 7 bases and J 1 base, with 10 bases left between them. The CDR3 has 13 residues.

The table lists this clone with many counts. The gene calls are TRBV29-1 and TRBJ2-5, with a possible D match to TRBD1 (6 bases). Trimming shortened V by 6 bases and J by 0 bases, and 11 bases separated the two germline ends. Germline CDR1 and CDR2: SQVTM and ANQGSEA. CDR3 length equals 13 residues. The CDR3 DNA reads TGCAGCGTCGCAGGACAGAACCAAGAGACCCAGTACTTC. Amino acid sequence: CSVAGQNQETQYF.

This clone was recorded at least ten times. J is TRBJ2-4 and V is TRBV4-3, with 7 bases identical to TRBD1. The CDR3 consists of 16 residues. The germline V gene has CDR1 LGHNA and CDR2 YSLEER. Trimming at V came to 3 bases and at J to 0 bases, leaving 5 bases not matched to a gene. The CDR3 spells CASSQEYRGAKNIQYF. CDR3 sequence (DNA): TGCGCCAGCAGCCAGGAATACAGGGGAGCCAAAAACATTCAGTACTTC.

This clone was detected many times. V usage is TRBV7-8 and J usage is TRBJ2-2, with no clear D. Trimming removed 5 bases from V and 7 bases from J, with 8 bases in between. This CDR3 has 12 residues. Germline V gene data show CDR1 as SGHVS and CDR2 as FQNEAQ. This chain's CDR3 is CASSREIGELFF. Written as DNA, the CDR3 is TGTGCCAGCAGCCGAGAAATCGGGGAGCTGTTTTTT.

This chain uses TRBV6-5 with TRBJ2-7; 9 bases line up with TRBD2. Germline trimming cut 6 bases from V and 6 bases from J; bases unmatched to any gene: 9. There are 14 residues in the CDR3. From germline, CDR1 is MNHEY and CDR2 SVGAGI. The CDR3 nucleotides read TGTGCCAGCAGCCGGGGACGGCGGGAGGGCGAGCAGTACTTC. It specifies CASSRGRREGEQYF.

In its sample, this clone was seen a few times. This sequence joins TRBV19 and TRBJ2-3; 12 bases match TRBD2. V lost 1 base and J lost 7; bases outside the gene matches: 3. This CDR3 comprises 15 residues. The V gene's germline CDR1 is LNHDA and CDR2 SQIVND (reference sequence). CDR3 sequence (DNA): TGTGCCAGTAGTATAGCGCTAGCGGGGGGGAATACGCAGTATTTT. Protein sequence: CASSIALAGGNTQYF.

This clone appeared a few times. DNA for the CDR3: TGTGCCAGCAGCCAGGTTACAGGGGTCCAAAGCAATCAGCCCCAGCATTTT. Its protein is CASSQVTGVQSNQPQHF. This chain links TRBV4-2 with TRBJ1-5; 7 bases are a match to TRBD1. This CDR3 region has 17 residues. Losses at the gene ends were 3 bases for V and 1 base for J; bases not matched to a gene: 9. The germline gives CDR1 LGHNA, CDR2 YNFKEQ.

This clone was detected many times. V gene TRBV4-1 combines with J gene TRBJ2-7, with 11 positions matching TRBD2. Germline lookup yields CDR1 MGHRA and CDR2 YSYEKL. The CDR3 extends over 16 amino acids. After removal of 4 bases from V and 7 bases from J, the junction contained 12 bases not matched to a gene. The CDR3 coding sequence is TGCGCCAGCAGCCTCCTTTCGACTAGCGGGGCGTGGGAGCAGTACTTC. Translated: CASSLLSTSGAWEQYF.

This clone has a handful of counts. The chain has TRBV2 and TRBJ1-2; 9 bases line up with TRBD1. The CDR3 runs 17 residues. Trimming removed 10 bases from V and 0 bases from J; junction bases left unmatched: 15. The V gene's germline CDR1 is SNHLY and CDR2 FYNNEI. CDR3 nucleotides: TGTGCCATCTCGATCCCGGGACAGGGTTTAGCTAACTATGGCTACACCTTC. It translates to CAISIPGQGLANYGYTF.

This clone was seen a handful of times. V usage is TRBV2 and J usage is TRBJ1-2; TRBD1 is a possible D gene (5 bases). The CDR3 has 14 amino acids. The germline V gene has CDR1 SNHLY and CDR2 FYNNEI. V lost 11 bases and J 4 bases, leaving 20 bases between the germline ends. The DNA of the CDR3 is TGTGCCTCAGCGGGAGCAGGGCGCGGCTATGGCTACACCTTC. It encodes CASAGAGRGYGYTF.

This clone was recorded at least ten times. V is TRBV7-3 and J is TRBJ1-2; TRBD1 matches 8 bases. The germline V gene encodes CDR1 SGHTA and CDR2 FQGTGA. This CDR3 comprises 13 residues. The V gene end was trimmed by 5 bases and the J gene end by 8 bases; junction bases not matched to a gene: 7. The CDR3 region is CASSPTGGRGYTF. Written as DNA, the CDR3 is TGTGCCAGCAGCCCCACAGGGGGTAGGGGCTACACCTTC. The full variable domain, its missing parts supplied by reference TRBV7-3 and TRBJ1-2, is GAGVSQTPSNKVTEKGKYVELRCDPISGHTALYWYRQSLGQGPEFLIYFQGTGAADDSGLPNDRFFAVRPEGSVSTLKIQRTERGDSAVYLCASSPTGGRGYTFGSGTRLTVV.